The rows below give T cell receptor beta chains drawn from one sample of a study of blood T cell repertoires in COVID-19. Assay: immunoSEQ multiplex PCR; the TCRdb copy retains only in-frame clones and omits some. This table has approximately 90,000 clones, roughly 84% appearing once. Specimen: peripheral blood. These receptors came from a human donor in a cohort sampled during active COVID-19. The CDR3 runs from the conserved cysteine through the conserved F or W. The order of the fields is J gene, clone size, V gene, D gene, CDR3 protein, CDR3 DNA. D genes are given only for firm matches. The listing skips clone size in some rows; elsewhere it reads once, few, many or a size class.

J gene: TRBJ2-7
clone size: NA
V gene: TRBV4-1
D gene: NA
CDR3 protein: CASSQTKSQRNYEQYF
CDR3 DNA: TGCGCCAGCAGCCAAACTAAGTCGCAGCGCAACTACGAGCAGTACTTC

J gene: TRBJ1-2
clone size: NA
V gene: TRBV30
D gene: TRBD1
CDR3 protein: CAWSGPRTGGYTF
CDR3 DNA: TGTGCCTGGAGTGGCCCCAGGACAGGGGGCTACACCTTC

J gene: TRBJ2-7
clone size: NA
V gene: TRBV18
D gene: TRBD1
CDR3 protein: CASSPPGQGYEQYF
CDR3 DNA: TGTGCCAGCTCACCACCGGGACAGGGCTACGAGCAGTACTTC

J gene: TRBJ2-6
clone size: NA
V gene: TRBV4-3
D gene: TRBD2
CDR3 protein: CASSQLTSGSDVLTF
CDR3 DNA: TGCGCCAGCAGCCAACTGACTAGCGGGTCCGACGTCCTGACTTTC

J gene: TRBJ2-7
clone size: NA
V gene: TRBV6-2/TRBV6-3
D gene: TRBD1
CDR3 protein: CASSPAGGPYEQYF
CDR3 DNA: TGTGCCAGCAGTCCCGCAGGGGGCCCGTACGAGCAGTACTTC

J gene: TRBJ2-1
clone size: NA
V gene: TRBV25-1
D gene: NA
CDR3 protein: CASSVQFEQFF
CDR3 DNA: TGTGCCAGCAGTGTACAGTTTGAGCAGTTCTTC

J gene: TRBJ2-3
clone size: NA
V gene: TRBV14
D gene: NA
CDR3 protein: CASSQDPREGRYF
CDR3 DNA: TGTGCCAGCAGCCAAGACCCCAGGGAAGGCCGGTATTTT

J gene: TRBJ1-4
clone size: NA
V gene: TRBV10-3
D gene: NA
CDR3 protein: CAIRTEGLNEKLFF
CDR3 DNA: TGTGCCATCAGAACGGAGGGACTTAATGAAAAACTGTTTTTT

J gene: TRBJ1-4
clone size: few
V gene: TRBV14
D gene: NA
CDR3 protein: CASSRSFNEKLFF
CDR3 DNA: TGTGCCAGCAGCCGGAGCTTTAATGAAAAACTGTTTTTT

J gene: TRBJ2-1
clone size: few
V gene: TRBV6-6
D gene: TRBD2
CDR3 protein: CATGRNEQFF
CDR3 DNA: TGTGCCACCGGGAGGAATGAGCAGTTCTTC

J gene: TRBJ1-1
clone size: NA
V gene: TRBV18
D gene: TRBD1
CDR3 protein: CASSSSRDSFEAFF
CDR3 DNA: TGTGCCAGCTCATCGTCACGGGACAGCTTTGAAGCTTTCTTT

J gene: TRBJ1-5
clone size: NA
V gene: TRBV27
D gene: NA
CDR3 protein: CASSMGGGYVSQHF
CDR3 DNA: TGTGCCAGCAGCATGGGGGGGGGTTACGTTTCCCAGCATTTT

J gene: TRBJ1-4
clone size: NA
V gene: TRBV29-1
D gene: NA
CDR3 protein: CSVEGGGANEKLFF
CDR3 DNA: TGCAGCGTTGAAGGTGGGGGGGCTAATGAAAAACTGTTTTTT

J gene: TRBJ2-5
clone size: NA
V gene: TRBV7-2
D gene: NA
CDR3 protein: CASSLDWARETQYF
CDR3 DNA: TGTGCCAGCAGCTTAGACTGGGCCCGGGAGACCCAGTACTTC

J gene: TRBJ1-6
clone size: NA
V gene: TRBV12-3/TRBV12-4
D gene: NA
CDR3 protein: CASRPEDNSPLHF
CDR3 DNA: TGTGCCAGCAGGCCCGAGGATAATTCACCCCTCCACTTT

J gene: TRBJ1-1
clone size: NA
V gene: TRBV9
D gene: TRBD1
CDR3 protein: CASSVARGPGTEAFF
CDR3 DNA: TGTGCCAGCAGCGTAGCCAGGGGGCCGGGGACTGAAGCTTTCTTT

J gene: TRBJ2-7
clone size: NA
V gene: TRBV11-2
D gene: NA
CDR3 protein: CASSLLGIQGIYEQYF
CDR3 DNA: TGTGCCAGCAGCTTGTTGGGGATACAGGGAATATACGAGCAGTACTTC

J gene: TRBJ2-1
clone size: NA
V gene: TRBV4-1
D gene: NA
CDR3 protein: CASSQPLLRGPYNEQFF
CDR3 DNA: TGCGCCAGCAGCCAACCCCTTTTGCGGGGGCCCTACAATGAGCAGTTCTTC

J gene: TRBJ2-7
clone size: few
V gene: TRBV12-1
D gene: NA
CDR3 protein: CASSRWTGGSEQYF
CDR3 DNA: TGTGCCAGCAGCCGCTGGACAGGGGGCTCCGAGCAGTACTTC

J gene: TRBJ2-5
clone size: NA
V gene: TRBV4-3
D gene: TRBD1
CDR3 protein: CASSQGGGTGETQYF
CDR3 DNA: TGCGCCAGCAGCCAAGGAGGGGGCACCGGAGAGACCCAGTACTTC

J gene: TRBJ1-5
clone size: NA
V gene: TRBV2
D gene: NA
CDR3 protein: CASTYSTANQPQHF
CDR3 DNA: TGTGCCAGCACCTACAGCACAGCTAATCAGCCCCAGCATTTT

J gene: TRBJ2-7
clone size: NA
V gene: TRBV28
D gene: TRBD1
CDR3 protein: CASSPPGQANEQYF
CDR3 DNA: TGTGCCAGCAGTCCCCCGGGACAGGCGAACGAGCAGTACTTC

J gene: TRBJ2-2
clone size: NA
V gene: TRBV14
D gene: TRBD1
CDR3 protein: CASKGARSGELFF
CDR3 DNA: TGTGCCAGCAAGGGGGCCAGGTCCGGGGAGCTGTTTTTT

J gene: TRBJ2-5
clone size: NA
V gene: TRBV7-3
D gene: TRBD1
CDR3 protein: CASSLAAGGGETQYF
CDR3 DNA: TGTGCCAGCAGCTTAGCGGCAGGGGGCGGGGAGACCCAGTACTTC

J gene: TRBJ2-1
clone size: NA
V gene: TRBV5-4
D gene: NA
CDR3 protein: CASSLGAPSSYNEQFF
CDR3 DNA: TGTGCCAGCAGCTTGGGCGCCCCGAGCTCCTACAATGAGCAGTTCTTC

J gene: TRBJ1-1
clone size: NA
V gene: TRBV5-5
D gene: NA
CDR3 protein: CASSFILGRRGTEAFF
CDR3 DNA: TGTGCCAGCAGCTTTATTCTTGGCCGTAGAGGAACTGAAGCTTTCTTT

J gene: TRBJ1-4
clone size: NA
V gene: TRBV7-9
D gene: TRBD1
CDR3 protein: CASSLPQGDEKLFF
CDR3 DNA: TGTGCCAGCAGCTTACCCCAGGGGGATGAAAAACTGTTTTTT

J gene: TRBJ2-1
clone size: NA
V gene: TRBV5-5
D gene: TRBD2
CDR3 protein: CASSFRALAGGPLPPEQFF
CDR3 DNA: TGTGCCAGCAGCTTCCGGGCACTAGCGGGAGGGCCTTTGCCCCCGGAGCAGTTCTTC

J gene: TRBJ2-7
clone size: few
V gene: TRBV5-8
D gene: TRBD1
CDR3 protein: CASSLGQGLTYEQYF
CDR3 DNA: TGTGCCAGCAGCTTGGGACAGGGGCTGACCTACGAGCAGTACTTC

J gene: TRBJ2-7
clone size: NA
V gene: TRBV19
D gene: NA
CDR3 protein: CASSARGRGSYEQYF
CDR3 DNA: TGTGCCAGTAGTGCCCGGGGGAGGGGGTCCTACGAGCAGTACTTC

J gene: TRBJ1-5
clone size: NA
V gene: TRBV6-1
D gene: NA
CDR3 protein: CASSEVGLSNQPQHF
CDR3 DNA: TGTGCCAGCAGTGAAGTTGGGCTCAGCAATCAGCCCCAGCATTTT

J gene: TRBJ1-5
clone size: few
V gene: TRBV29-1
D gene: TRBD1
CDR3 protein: CSVTTGVDQPQHF
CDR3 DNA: TGCAGCGTTACCACAGGGGTTGATCAGCCCCAGCATTTT

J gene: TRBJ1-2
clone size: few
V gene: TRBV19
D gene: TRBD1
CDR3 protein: CASSSRDRGQVDGYTF
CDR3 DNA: TGTGCCAGTAGTAGCCGGGACAGGGGGCAGGTGGATGGCTACACCTTC

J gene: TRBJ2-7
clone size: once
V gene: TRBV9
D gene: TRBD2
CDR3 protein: CASSVGPAGVGEQYF
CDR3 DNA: TGTGCCAGCAGCGTAGGACCAGCGGGGGTGGGAGAGCAGTACTTC

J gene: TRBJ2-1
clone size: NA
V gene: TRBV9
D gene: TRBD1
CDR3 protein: CASSVAQGAYNEQFF
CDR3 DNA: TGTGCCAGCAGCGTAGCACAGGGGGCGTACAATGAGCAGTTCTTC

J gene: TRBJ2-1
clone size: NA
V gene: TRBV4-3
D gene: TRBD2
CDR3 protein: CASSQGERLAAYNEQFF
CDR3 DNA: TGCGCCAGCAGCCAAGGAGAAAGACTAGCGGCGTACAATGAGCAGTTCTTC

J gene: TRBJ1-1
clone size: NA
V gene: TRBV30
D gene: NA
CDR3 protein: CAWIQGTTEAFF
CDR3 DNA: TGTGCCTGGATCCAGGGAACCACTGAAGCTTTCTTT

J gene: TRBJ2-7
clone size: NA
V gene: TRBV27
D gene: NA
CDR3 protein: CASSLLTPREQYF
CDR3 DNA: TGTGCCAGCAGTTTGTTGACCCCGCGGGAGCAGTACTTC

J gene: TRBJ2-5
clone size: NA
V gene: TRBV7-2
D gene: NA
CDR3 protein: CASRSRQAETQYF
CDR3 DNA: TGTGCCAGCAGATCCCGACAGGCTGAGACCCAGTACTTC

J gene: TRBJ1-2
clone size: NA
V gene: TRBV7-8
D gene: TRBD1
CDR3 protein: CASSLRQGGYGYTF
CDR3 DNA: TGTGCCAGCAGCCTACGACAGGGTGGCTATGGCTACACCTTC

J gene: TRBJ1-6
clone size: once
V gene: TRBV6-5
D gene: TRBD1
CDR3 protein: CASSRGQGGSSPLHF
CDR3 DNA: TGTGCCAGCAGTAGGGGACAGGGAGGAAGTTCACCCCTCCACTTT

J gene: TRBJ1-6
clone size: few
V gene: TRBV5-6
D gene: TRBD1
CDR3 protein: CASKIGTAHNSPLHF
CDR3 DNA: TGTGCCAGCAAGATAGGGACAGCTCATAATTCACCCCTCCACTTT

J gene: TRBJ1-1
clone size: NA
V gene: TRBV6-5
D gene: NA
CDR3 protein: CASSLIRELNTEAFF
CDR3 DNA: TGTGCCAGCAGTTTGATCAGGGAACTGAACACTGAAGCTTTCTTT

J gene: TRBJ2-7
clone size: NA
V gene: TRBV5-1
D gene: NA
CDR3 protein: CASSSYREYGEQYF
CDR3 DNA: TGCGCCAGCAGCTCGTACAGGGAATATGGGGAGCAGTACTTC

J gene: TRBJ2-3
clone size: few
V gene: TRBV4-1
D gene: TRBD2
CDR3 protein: CASTRSGTSTDTQYF
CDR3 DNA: TGCGCCAGCACGCGTAGCGGGACTAGCACAGATACGCAGTATTTT